These 10 T cell receptor beta chains were all obtained from the same sample, sequenced in a study of shared clonotypes between healthy human individuals. The data were produced by immunoSEQ multiplex PCR, yet TCRdb's version contains in-frame clones alone and is incomplete. The sample comprises 2 million or so clones, roughly 94% of which are singletons, and 0.1% to 0.15% rests with the top ten. The specimen was naive CD4+ T cells sorted from blood. Subset meaning: CD45RA+ positively selected. These receptors came from a young man in good health.

This chain connects TRBV9 to TRBJ2-2; perhaps D is TRBD1 or TRBD2 (6 bases each). Germline V CDR1 and CDR2: SGDLS, YYNGEE. The CDR3 is 16 residues long. The V gene lost 4 bases and the J gene lost 0 bases, with 13 bases spanning the gap. The CDR3 nucleotides read TGTGCCAGCAGCCCCAGGGGAGGCGCGAACACCGGGGAGCTGTTTTTT. Translation: CASSPRGGANTGELFF.

This chain uses TRBV6-5 with TRBJ1-1, with 7 positions matching TRBD1. The CDR3 runs 13 residues. Germline CDR1 and CDR2: MNHEY and SVGAGI. The V gene end was trimmed by 5 bases and the J gene end by 10 bases; junction bases not matched to a gene: 10. The CDR3 sequence is CASSGTGVGGAFF. The CDR3 DNA follows: TGTGCCAGCAGTGGAACAGGGGTCGGTGGAGCTTTCTTT.

The rearrangement links TRBV5-8 to TRBJ2-5; 12 nucleotides line up with TRBD2. CDR1 SGHTS and CDR2 YDEGEE come from the germline V gene. With 2 bases clipped from V and 5 bases from J, the junction kept 7 bases outside the gene matches. The CDR3 is 16 amino acids. CDR3 nucleotides: TGTGCCAGCAGCTTCTCTCTAGCGGGGGGGCTGGAGACCCAGTACTTC. This codes for CASSFSLAGGLETQYF.

This clone was recorded a few times. This rearrangement joins TRBV6-1 to TRBJ2-7; D remains unclear. Trimming shortened V by 4 bases and J by 3 bases, and 7 bases separated the two germline ends. The CDR3 consists of 12 residues. Per the germline V gene, CDR1 is MNHNS and CDR2 is SASEGT. CDR3 in amino acids: CASSARLYEQYF. Here the CDR3 DNA reads TGTGCCAGCAGTGCCCGTCTCTACGAGCAGTACTTC.

The V call is TRBV4-1, the J call TRBJ2-5, with D possibly matching TRBD1 (6 bases). The V gene's germline CDR1 is MGHRA and CDR2 YSYEKL. The CDR3 length is 14 residues. The germline V and J ends were trimmed by 1 base and 3 bases, with 9 bases remaining between them. CDR3 in amino acids: CASSQVDREETQYF. In DNA form, the CDR3 reads TGCGCCAGCAGCCAAGTGGACAGAGAAGAGACCCAGTACTTC.

The chain is built from TRBV7-2 and TRBJ2-7; D is uncertain. Germline lookup yields CDR1 SGHTA and CDR2 FQGNSA. The CDR3 covers 13 residues. V lost 3 bases and J 6 bases, leaving 12 bases between the germline ends. Written as DNA, the CDR3 is TGTGCCAGCAGCTTGGACCCGCCGCTCGAGCAGTACTTC. This encodes CASSLDPPLEQYF.

The V gene is TRBV30, the J gene TRBJ1-6, with D tentatively TRBD1 (5 bases). CDR1 is GTSNPN and CDR2 is SVGIG in the germline V gene (reference sequence). The CDR3 runs 13 residues. Between the trimmed V and J ends, which lost 7 bases and 0 bases, there was a span of 7 bases. The CDR3 DNA follows: TGTGCCTCCGGGGGCTCCTATAATTCACCCCTCCACTTT. It is translated as CASGGSYNSPLHF.

The V gene is TRBV11-2, the J gene TRBJ2-3, with D uncertain. Trimming pared 2 bases from V and 3 bases from J, leaving 12 bases between. Germline CDR1 SGHAT, CDR2 FQNNGV. The CDR3 runs 15 residues. The CDR3 is CASSLMIVRTDTQYF. The CDR3 DNA sequence: TGTGCCAGCAGCTTAATGATAGTGAGAACAGATACGCAGTATTTT.

Regarding this clone: Additional DNA sequences in this sample encode the identical CDR3. The chain links TRBV5-1 to TRBJ2-2, with 8 bases identical to TRBD1. The CDR3 totals 16 residues. J lost 4 bases, V lost 0 bases, and 5 bases had no gene match. Germline CDR1 and CDR2: SGHRS and YFSETQ. CDR3 protein: CASSLAGQGGTGELFF. The CDR3 DNA follows: TGCGCCAGCAGCTTGGCCGGACAGGGCGGCACCGGGGAGCTGTTTTTT.

The chain carries TRBV5-1 and TRBJ2-5, with 9 bases identical to TRBD2. The V gene's germline CDR1 is SGHRS and CDR2 YFSETQ. Trimming took 4 bases from V and 3 from J; bases not matched to a gene: 4. There are 14 residues in the CDR3. CDR3 in amino acids: CASSNRLAEETQYF. DNA of the CDR3: TGCGCCAGCAGCAACCGACTAGCGGAAGAGACCCAGTACTTC.